The text below deals with one T cell receptor (beta chain). The target antigen is unknown. TCRdb's table, derived via immunoSEQ multiplex PCR, lists solely in-frame clones and lacks some. In the table there are about 98,000 clones, 75% to 85% of which are singletons. Germline CDR1 reads LNHDA; CDR2 reads SQIVND (reference sequence). This CDR3 is 15 amino acids long. The V gene end was trimmed by 9 bases and the J gene end by 2 bases; junction bases not matched to a gene: 5. This record belongs to a study of radiotherapy plus CTLA-4 blockade in lung cancer. At the level of the study: In around 17% of patients, objective responses were seen; around 34% had disease control. Notes on the study in general: Radiotherapy with ipilimumab was followed by blood expansion of tumor-derived clones.

Chemo-refractory metastatic non-small-cell lung cancer patients received focal radiation with ipilimumab CTLA-4 blockade. This clonotype was obtained from a human donor with non-small cell lung cancer who had a partial response to radiotherapy plus ipilimumab. The sample in question was peripheral blood, obtained from a patient treated with radiotherapy plus ipilimumab. The V call is TRBV19, the J call TRBJ2-5; TRBD2 matches 14 bases. CDR3 sequence (DNA): TGTGCCAGCAAGCGACTAGCGGGAGGGCAAGAGACCCAGTACTTC. It encodes CASKRLAGGQETQYF.